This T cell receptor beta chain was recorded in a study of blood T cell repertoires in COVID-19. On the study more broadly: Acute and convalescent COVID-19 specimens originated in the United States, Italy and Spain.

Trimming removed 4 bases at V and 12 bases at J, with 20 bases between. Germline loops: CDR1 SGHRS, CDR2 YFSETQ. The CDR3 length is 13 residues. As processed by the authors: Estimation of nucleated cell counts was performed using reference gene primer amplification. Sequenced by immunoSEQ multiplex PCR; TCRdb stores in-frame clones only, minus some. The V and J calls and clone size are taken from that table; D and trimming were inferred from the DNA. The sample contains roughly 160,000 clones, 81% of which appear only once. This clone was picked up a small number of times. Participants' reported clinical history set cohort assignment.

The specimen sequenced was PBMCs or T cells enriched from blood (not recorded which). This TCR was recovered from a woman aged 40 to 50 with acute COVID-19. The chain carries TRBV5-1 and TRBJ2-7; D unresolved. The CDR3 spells CASSTQSPAMPYF. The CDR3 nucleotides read TGCGCCAGCAGCACTCAATCCCCAGCGATGCCGTACTTC.